This entry features one TCR beta chain sequence. Its antigen is still unknown. The selected patients with pancreatic ductal adenocarcinoma had surgery but no neoadjuvant therapy. Deletions cut 7 bases from V and 2 bases from J, with 14 bases between. Per germline, CDR1 LNHDA and CDR2 SQIVND (reference sequence). The CDR3 length is 14 residues. The table came from immunoSEQ multiplex PCR; TCRdb's copy has only in-frame clones and leaves some out. The profile covers about 29,000 clones, with around nine tenths appearing a single time and more than 2% taken by the ten largest. This sample was taken from a study of T cells in pancreatic ductal adenocarcinoma. The study, taken as a whole, reports: Blood clonality (around 0.066) did not differ significantly from tumor (roughly 0.11).

The clonotype originates from a human donor with pancreatic ductal adenocarcinoma. Sequencing was performed on PBMCs. V is TRBV19 and J is TRBJ1-1; D unclear. As DNA, the CDR3 is TGTGCCAGTACCCCCTTCCATTTTAACACTGAAGCTTTCTTT. Amino acids: CASTPFHFNTEAFF.